This T cell receptor beta chain was sequenced in a study of OX40 agonist ivuxolimab in advanced cancers. Profiling relied on immunoSEQ multiplex PCR, and the TCRdb table lists in-frame clones only, not all of them. Here the sample spans around 130,000 clones, just under 95% being singletons. General study findings and limits: Circulating CD4+ and CD8+ T cells showed clonal expansion by week 6 at 0.1 to 3.0 mg/kg. Relative to CD4+, CD8+ T cells held more expanded clones on average.

Points on this clone: What it recognizes is unknown.

The germline CDR1 and CDR2 sequences are SGHNT and YYREEE (reference sequence). The CDR3 runs 15 residues. Trimming cost V 4 bases and J 7 bases, with 15 bases left between them. The chain employs TRBV5-4 and TRBJ1-6, with a possible D match to TRBD1 (6 bases). Sample: CD4+ or CD8+ T cells sorted from blood, taken in a trial of the OX40 agonist ivuxolimab. The clonotype originates from an adult with an advanced solid tumor such as melanoma, head and neck, liver or kidney cancer. The CDR3 protein is CASSRDLGANSPLHF. As DNA, the CDR3 is TGTGCCAGCAGCCGCGATTTGGGGGCCAATTCACCCCTCCACTTT.